This record looks at one T cell receptor (beta chain) sequence and its context. Its antigen is still unknown. The junction does not match germline at one end; this may be a read error. The data are from a study of Graves' ophthalmopathy and Graves' hyperthyroidism. In the study overall: Samples of peripheral blood were obtained at initial diagnosis, prior to treatment of any kind.

The CDR3 has 19 amino acids. The V gene's germline CDR1 is KGHDR and CDR2 SFDVKD. Active ophthalmopathy (CAS at least 3, NOSPECS at least 4), lasting under 3 months. None of the included patients had other autoimmune diseases, uncontrolled infections, pregnancy or lactation, as these led to exclusion. The authors amplified TCR beta CDR3 regions from RNA transcripts. Second-round multiplex PCR came after first-round RT-PCR with HTBI primers. Each CDR3 protein gets one entry after TCRdb re-called the multiplex PCR reads with MiXCR. This sample has almost 750,000 distinct CDR3 sequences, with 40% found just once. General study results and limits: Prediction of ophthalmopathy progression reached less than 71% sensitivity and around 72% specificity.

The sequence was obtained from an adult man with Graves' ophthalmopathy. The specimen sequenced was peripheral blood. This rearrangement joins TRBV24-1 to TRBJ1-5, with 9 bases lining up with TRBD1. The CDR3 spells CASSYLPDRGGRKNQPQHF. CDR3 DNA sequence: TGTGCCAGCAGTTATCTCCCGGACAGGGGAGGTCGTAAGAATCAGCCCCAGCATTTT.